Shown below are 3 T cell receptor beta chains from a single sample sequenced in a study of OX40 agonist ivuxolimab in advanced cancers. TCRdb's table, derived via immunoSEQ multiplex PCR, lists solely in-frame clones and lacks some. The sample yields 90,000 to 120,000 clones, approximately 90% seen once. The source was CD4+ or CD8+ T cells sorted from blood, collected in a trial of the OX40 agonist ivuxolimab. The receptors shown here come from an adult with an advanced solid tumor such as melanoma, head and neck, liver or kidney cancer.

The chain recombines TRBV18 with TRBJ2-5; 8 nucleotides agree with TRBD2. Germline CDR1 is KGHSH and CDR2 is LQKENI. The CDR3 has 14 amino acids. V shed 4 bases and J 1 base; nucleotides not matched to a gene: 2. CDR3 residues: CASSRGTSQETQYF. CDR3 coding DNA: TGTGCCAGCTCACGCGGGACTAGCCAAGAGACCCAGTACTTC.

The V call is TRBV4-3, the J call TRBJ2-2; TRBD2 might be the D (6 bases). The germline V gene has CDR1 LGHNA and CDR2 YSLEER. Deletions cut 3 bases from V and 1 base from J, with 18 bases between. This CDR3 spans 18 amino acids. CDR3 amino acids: CASSQNNLAPRNTGELFF. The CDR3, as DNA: TGCGCCAGCAGCCAGAATAACCTAGCGCCTAGGAACACCGGGGAGCTGTTTTTT.

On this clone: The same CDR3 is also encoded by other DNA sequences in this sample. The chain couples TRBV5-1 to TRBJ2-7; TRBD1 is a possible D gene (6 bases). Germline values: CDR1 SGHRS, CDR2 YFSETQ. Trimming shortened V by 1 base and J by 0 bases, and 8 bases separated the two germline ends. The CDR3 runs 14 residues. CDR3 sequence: CASSLTGFSYEQYF. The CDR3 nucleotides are TGCGCCAGCAGCTTGACAGGGTTCTCCTACGAGCAGTACTTC.